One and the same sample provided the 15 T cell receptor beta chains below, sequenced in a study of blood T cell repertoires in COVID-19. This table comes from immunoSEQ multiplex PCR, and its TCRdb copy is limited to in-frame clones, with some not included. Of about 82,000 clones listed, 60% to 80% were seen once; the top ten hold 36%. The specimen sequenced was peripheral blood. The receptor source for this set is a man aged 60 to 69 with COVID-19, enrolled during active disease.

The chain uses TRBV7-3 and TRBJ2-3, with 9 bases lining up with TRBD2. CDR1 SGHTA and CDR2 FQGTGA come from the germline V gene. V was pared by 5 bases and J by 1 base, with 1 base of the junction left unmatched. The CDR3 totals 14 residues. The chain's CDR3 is CASSLAGRTDTQYF. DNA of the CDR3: TGTGCCAGCAGCCTAGCGGGACGCACAGATACGCAGTATTTT.

The CDR3 region has the DNA TGTGCCAGTAGTCAAACAGAGAACATTCAGTACTTC. It codes for CASSQTENIQYF. This chain joins TRBV19 and TRBJ2-4; D gene unclear. The CDR3 loop spans 12 amino acids. Deletions cut 5 bases from V and 7 bases from J, with 9 bases between. CDR1 and CDR2 (germline): LNHDA, SQIVND (reference sequence).

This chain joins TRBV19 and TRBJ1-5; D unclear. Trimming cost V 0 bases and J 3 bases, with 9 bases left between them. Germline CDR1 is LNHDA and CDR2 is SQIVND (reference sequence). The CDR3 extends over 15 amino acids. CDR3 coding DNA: TGTGCCAGTAGTATAGAGGGCACGAACAATCAGCCCCAGCATTTT. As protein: CASSIEGTNNQPQHF.

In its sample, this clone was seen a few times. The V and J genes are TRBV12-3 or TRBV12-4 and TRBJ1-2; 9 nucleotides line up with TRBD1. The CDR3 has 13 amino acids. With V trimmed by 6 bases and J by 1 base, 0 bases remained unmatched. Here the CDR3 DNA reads TGTGCCAGCAGGGACAGGGGTAACTATGGCTACACCTTC. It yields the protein CASRDRGNYGYTF.

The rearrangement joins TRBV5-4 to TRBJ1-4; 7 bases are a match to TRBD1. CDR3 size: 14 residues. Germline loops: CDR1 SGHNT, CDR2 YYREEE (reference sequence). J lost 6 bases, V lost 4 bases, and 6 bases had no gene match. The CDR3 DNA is TGTGCCAGCAGCATGCGACAGGGTTATGAAAAACTGTTTTTT. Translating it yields CASSMRQGYEKLFF.

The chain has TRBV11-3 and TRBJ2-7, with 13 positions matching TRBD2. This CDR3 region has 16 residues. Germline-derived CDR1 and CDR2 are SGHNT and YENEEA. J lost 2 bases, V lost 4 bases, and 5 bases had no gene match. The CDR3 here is CASSSAGTSGAYEQYF. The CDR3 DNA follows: TGTGCCAGCAGCTCAGCCGGGACTAGCGGGGCCTACGAGCAGTACTTC.

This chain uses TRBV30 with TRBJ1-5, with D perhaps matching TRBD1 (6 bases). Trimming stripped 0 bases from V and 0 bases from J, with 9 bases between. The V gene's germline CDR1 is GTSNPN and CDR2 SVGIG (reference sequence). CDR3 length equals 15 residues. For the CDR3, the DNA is TGTGCCTGGAGTGTAGGGGGTTTTAGCAATCAGCCCCAGCATTTT. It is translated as CAWSVGGFSNQPQHF.

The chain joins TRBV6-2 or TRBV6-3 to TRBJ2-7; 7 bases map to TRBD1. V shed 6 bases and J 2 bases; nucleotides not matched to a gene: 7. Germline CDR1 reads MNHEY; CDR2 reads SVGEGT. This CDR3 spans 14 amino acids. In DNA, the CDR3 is TGTGCCAGCAGCCACCGGGACAGACCCTACGAGCAGTACTTC. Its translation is CASSHRDRPYEQYF.

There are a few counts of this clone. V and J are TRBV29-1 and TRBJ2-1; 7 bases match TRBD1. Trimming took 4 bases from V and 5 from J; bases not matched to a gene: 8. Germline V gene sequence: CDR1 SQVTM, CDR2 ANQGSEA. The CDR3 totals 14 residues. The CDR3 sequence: CSVVFGTVNNEQFF. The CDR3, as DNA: TGCAGCGTTGTTTTCGGGACAGTGAACAATGAGCAGTTCTTC.

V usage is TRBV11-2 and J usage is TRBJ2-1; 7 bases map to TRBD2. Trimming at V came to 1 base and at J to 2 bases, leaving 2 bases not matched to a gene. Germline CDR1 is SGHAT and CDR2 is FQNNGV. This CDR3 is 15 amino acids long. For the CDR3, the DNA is TGTGCCAGCAGCTTAGTCGGGGGGACCTACAATGAGCAGTTCTTC. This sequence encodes CASSLVGGTYNEQFF.

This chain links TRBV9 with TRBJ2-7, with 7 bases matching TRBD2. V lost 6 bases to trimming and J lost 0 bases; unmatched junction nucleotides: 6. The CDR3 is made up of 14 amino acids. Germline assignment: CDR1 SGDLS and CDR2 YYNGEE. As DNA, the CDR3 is TGTGCCAGCAATAGCGGGCCAAGCTCCTACGAGCAGTACTTC. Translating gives CASNSGPSSYEQYF.

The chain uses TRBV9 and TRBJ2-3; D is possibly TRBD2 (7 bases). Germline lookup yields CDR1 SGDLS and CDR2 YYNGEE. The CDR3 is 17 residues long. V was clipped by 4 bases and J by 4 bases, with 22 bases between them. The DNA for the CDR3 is TGTGCCAGCAGCCTTTTTGAACGGGGGGCGGGAGCAGATACGCAGTATTTT. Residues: CASSLFERGAGADTQYF. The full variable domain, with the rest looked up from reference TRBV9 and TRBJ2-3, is DSGVTQTPKHLITATGQRVTLRCSPRSGDLSVYWYQQSLDQGLQFLIQYYNGEERAKGNILERFSAQQFPDLHSELNLSSLELGDSALYFCASSLFERGAGADTQYFGPGTRLTVL.

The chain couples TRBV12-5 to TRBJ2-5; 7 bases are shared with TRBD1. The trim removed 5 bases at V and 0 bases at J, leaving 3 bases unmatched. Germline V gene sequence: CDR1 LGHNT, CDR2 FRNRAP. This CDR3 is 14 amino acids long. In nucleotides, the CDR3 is TGTGCTAGTGGTCCGGGGACAGACCAAGAGACCCAGTACTTC. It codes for CASGPGTDQETQYF.

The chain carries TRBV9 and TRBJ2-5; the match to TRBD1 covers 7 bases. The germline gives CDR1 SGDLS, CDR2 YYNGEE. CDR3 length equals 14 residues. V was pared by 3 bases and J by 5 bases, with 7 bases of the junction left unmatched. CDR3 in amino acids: CASSGPGTVETQYF. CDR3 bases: TGTGCCAGCAGCGGGCCCGGGACAGTCGAGACCCAGTACTTC.

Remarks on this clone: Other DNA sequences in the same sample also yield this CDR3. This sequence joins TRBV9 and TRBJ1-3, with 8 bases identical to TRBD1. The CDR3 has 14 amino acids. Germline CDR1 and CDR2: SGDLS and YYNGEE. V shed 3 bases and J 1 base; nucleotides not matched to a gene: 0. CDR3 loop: CASSGTGSGNTIYF. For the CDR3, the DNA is TGTGCCAGCAGCGGGACAGGGTCTGGAAACACCATATATTTT.